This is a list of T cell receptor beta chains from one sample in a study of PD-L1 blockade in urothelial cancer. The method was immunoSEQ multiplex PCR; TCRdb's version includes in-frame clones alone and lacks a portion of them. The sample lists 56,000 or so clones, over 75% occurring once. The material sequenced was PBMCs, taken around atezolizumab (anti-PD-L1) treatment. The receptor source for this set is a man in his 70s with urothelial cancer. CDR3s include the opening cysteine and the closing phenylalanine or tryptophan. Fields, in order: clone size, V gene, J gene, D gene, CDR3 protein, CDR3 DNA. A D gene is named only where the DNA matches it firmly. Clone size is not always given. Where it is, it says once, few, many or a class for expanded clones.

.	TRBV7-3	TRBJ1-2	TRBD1	CASSLGQANYGYTF	TGTGCCAGCAGCCTTGGACAGGCCAACTATGGCTACACCTTC
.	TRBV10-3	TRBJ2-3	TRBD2	CAISERSGTSAYAYF	TGTGCCATCAGTGAGCGCTCCGGGACTAGCGCGTACGCGTATTTT
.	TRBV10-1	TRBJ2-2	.	CASSGGSTGELFF	TGCGCCAGCAGTGGGGGCAGCACCGGGGAGCTGTTTTTT
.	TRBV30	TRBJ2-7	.	CAWEPNPAGYEQYF	TGTGCCTGGGAGCCCAATCCCGCGGGCTACGAGCAGTACTTC
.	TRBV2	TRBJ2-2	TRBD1	CASSALGQGKSGAGELFF	TGTGCCAGCAGTGCTTTAGGACAGGGTAAATCGGGGGCCGGGGAGCTGTTTTTT
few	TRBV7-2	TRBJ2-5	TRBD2	CASSRGLAGETQYF	TGTGCCAGCAGCCGGGGACTAGCGGGAGAGACCCAGTACTTC
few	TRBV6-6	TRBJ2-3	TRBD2	CASSYSGRAADTQYF	TGTGCCAGCAGTTATAGCGGGAGGGCAGCAGATACGCAGTATTTT
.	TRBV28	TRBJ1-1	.	CASSSPYENTEAFF	TGTGCCAGCAGCTCTCCCTACGAGAACACTGAAGCTTTCTTT
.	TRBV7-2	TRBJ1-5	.	CASSSQRARYNQPQHF	TGTGCCAGCAGCTCACAGAGGGCACGTTACAATCAGCCCCAGCATTTT
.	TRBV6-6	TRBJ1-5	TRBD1	CASSRPGTGPNQPQHF	TGTGCCAGCAGTCGCCCCGGGACAGGGCCCAATCAGCCCCAGCATTTT
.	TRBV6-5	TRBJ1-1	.	CASRTYRNTEAFF	TGTGCCAGCCGAACATACAGGAACACTGAAGCTTTCTTT
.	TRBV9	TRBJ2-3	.	CASSVAIAGPDTQYF	TGTGCCAGCAGCGTAGCTATCGCGGGTCCAGATACGCAGTATTTT
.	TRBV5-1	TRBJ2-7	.	CASSPDSVSYEQYF	TGCGCCAGCAGCCCGGATAGCGTCTCCTACGAGCAGTACTTC
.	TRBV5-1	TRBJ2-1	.	CASSLEAVGEFF	TGCGCCAGCAGCTTGGAAGCCGTCGGGGAGTTCTTC
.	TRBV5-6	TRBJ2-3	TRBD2	CASSLEGGSQDTQYF	TGTGCCAGCAGCTTGGAGGGCGGGAGTCAGGATACGCAGTATTTT
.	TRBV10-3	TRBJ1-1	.	CAISGRDTNTEAFF	TGTGCCATCAGTGGCCGGGACACCAACACTGAAGCTTTCTTT
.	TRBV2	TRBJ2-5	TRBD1	CASSDTRGRLQETQYF	TGTGCCAGCAGTGATACCAGGGGGCGCCTTCAAGAGACCCAGTACTTC
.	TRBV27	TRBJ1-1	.	CASKDTMNTEAFF	TGTGCCAGCAAGGACACCATGAACACTGAAGCTTTCTTT
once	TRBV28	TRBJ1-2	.	CASSFSPRNYGYTF	TGTGCCAGCAGTTTCTCGCCGCGGAACTATGGCTACACCTTC
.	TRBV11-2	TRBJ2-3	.	CASSFSRYAYF	TGTGCCAGCAGCTTTAGCAGATACGCGTATTTT
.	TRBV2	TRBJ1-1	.	CASSDSGQANTEAFF	TGTGCCAGCAGTGATTCAGGGCAGGCGAACACTGAAGCTTTCTTT
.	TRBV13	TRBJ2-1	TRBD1	CASSRGGYLEQFF	TGTGCCAGCAGCCGAGGGGGCTACCTGGAGCAGTTCTTC
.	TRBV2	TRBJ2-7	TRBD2	CASSEAGRLAGSEQYF	TGTGCCAGCAGTGAAGCGGGGAGACTAGCGGGAAGCGAGCAGTACTTC
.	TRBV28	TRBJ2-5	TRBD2	CASSFPILAGGQETQYF	TGTGCCAGCAGTTTCCCAATCCTAGCGGGAGGTCAAGAGACCCAGTACTTC
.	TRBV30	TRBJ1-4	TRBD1	CAWSVDRGPEKLFF	TGTGCCTGGAGTGTAGACAGGGGGCCTGAAAAACTGTTTTTT
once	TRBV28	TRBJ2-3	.	CASSLTTTDTQYF	TGTGCCAGCAGTTTAACCACTACAGATACGCAGTATTTT
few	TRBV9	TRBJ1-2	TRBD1	CASSVASSGQRNYGYTF	TGTGCCAGCAGCGTAGCATCCTCGGGACAGCGTAACTATGGCTACACCTTC
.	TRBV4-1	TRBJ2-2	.	CASSQVPKRNTGELFF	TGCGCCAGCAGCCAAGTTCCTAAACGGAACACCGGGGAGCTGTTTTTT
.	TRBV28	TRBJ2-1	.	CASSTWGDEQFF	TGTGCCAGCAGCACTTGGGGGGATGAGCAGTTCTTC
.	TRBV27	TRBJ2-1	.	CASSLETVPYNEQFF	TGTGCCAGCAGTTTAGAGACAGTCCCCTACAATGAGCAGTTCTTC
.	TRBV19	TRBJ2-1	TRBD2	CASSRAGGRYNEQFF	TGTGCCAGTAGTCGAGCGGGAGGGAGGTACAATGAGCAGTTCTTC
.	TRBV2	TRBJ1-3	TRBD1	CASKEGGAGGNTIYF	TGTGCCAGCAAAGAAGGGGGCGCGGGTGGAAACACCATATATTTT
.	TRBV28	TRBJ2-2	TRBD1	CANQGAGAGELFF	TGTGCCAACCAGGGGGCAGGAGCCGGGGAGCTGTTTTTT
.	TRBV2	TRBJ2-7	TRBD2	CASRSSGSVDF	TGTGCCAGCAGATCAAGCGGGAGCGTTGATTTC
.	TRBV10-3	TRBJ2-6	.	CAISESRAGANVLTF	TGTGCCATCAGTGAGTCACGGGCTGGGGCCAACGTCCTGACTTTC
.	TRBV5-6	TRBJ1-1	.	CASSFGSLGGEGGAFF	TGTGCCAGCAGCTTTGGCTCCCTGGGGGGGGAAGGGGGAGCTTTCTTT
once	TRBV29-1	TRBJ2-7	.	CSVVAGDYEQYF	TGCAGCGTTGTGGCAGGGGACTACGAGCAGTACTTC
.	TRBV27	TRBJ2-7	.	CASSKTRNYEQYF	TGTGCCAGCAGCAAGACACGGAACTACGAGCAGTACTTC
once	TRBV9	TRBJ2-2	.	CASSPRVVAQNTGELFF	TGTGCCAGCAGCCCCCGTGTGGTAGCGCAAAACACCGGGGAGCTGTTTTTT
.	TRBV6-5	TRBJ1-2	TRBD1	CASSYDGQGGGYTF	TGTGCCAGCAGTTACGATGGACAGGGGGGTGGCTACACCTTC